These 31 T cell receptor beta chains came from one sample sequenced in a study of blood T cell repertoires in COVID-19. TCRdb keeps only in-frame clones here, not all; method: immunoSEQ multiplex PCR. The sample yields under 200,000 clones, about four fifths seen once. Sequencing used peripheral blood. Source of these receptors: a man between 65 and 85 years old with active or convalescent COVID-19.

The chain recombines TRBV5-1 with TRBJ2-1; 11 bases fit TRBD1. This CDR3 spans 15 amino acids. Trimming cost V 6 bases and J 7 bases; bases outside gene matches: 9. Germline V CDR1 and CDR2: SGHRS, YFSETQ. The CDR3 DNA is TGCGCCAGCAACCTAGGACAGGGGGCTGGAAATGAGCAGTTCTTC. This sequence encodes CASNLGQGAGNEQFF.

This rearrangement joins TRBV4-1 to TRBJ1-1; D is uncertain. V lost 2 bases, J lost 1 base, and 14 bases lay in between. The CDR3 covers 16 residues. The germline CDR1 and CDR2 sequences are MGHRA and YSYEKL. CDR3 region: CASSQKTVGGNTEAFF. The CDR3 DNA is TGCGCCAGCAGCCAAAAGACTGTGGGAGGGAACACTGAAGCTTTCTTT.

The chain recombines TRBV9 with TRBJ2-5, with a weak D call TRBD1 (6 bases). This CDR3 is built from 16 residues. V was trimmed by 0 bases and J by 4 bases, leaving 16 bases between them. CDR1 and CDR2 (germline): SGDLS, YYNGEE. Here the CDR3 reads CASSVALGRGGETQYF. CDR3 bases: TGTGCCAGCAGCGTAGCTCTGGGCAGGGGTGGAGAGACCCAGTACTTC.

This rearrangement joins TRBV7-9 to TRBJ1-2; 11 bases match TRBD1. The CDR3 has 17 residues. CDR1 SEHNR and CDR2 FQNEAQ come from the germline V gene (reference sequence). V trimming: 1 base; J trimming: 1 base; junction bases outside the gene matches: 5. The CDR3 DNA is TGTGCCAGCAGCTTAGGGACAGGGGGCGCGGTTAACTATGGCTACACCTTC. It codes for CASSLGTGGAVNYGYTF.

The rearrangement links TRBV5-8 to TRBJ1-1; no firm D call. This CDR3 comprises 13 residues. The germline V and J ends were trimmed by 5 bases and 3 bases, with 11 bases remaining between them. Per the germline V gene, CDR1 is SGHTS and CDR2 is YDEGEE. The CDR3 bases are TGTGCCAGCAGGAGGAGGGTTGACACTGAAGCTTTCTTT. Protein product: CASRRRVDTEAFF.

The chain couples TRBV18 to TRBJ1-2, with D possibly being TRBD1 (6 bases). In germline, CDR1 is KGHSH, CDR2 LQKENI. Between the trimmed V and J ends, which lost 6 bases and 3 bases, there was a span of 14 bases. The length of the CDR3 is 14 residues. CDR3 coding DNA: TGTGCCAGCTCCCCAGGGGCCCCAGACTATGGCTACACCTTC. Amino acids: CASSPGAPDYGYTF.

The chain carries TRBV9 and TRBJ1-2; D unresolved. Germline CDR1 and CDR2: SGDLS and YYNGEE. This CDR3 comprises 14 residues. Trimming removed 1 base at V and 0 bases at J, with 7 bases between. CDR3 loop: CASSVTSANYGYTF. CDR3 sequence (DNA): TGTGCCAGCAGCGTAACAAGTGCTAACTATGGCTACACCTTC.

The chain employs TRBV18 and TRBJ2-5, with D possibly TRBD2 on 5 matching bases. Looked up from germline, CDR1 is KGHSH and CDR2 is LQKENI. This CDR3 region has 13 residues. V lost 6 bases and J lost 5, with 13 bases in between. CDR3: CASSAGPEETQYF. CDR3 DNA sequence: TGTGCCAGCTCCGCGGGCCCGGAGGAGACCCAGTACTTC.

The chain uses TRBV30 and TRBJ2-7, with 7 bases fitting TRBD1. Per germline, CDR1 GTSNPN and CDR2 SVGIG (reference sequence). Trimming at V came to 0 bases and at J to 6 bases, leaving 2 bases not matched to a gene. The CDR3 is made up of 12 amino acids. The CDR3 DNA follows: TGTGCCTGGAGTGTAACAGGGGCCGAGCAGTACTTC. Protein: CAWSVTGAEQYF.

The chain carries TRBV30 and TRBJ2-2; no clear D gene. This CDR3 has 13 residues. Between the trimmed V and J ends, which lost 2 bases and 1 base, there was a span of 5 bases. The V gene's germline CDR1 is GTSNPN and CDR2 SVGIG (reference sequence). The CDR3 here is CAWSIKNTGELFF. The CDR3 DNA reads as TGTGCCTGGAGTATCAAGAACACCGGGGAGCTGTTTTTT.

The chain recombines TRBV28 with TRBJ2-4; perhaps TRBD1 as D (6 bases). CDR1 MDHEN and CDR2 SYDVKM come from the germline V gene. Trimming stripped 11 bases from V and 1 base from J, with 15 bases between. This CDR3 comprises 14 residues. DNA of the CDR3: TGTGCCGCTAGGGGTCAGGGGGCCAAAAACATTCAGTACTTC. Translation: CAARGQGAKNIQYF.

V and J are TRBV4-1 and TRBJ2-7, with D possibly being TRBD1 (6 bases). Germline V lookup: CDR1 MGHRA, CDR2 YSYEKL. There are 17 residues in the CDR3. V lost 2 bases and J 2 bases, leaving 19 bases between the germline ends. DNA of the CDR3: TGCGCCAGCAGCCAACCCTCGCCGGGACACCTCCCCTACGAGCAGTACTTC. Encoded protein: CASSQPSPGHLPYEQYF.

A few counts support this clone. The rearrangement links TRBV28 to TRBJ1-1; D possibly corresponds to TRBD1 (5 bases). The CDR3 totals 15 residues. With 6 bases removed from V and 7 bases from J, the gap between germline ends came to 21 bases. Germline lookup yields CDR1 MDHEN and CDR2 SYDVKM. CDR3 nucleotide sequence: TGTGCCAGCAGAAGATTAGACAGTATATCTCATGAAGCTTTCTTT. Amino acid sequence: CASRRLDSISHEAFF.

Written as DNA, the CDR3 is TGTGCCAGCAGGAGCACTGAAGCTTTCTTT. It yields the protein CASRSTEAFF. The chain has TRBV2 and TRBJ1-1, with D hard to call. The germline V and J ends were trimmed by 6 bases and 4 bases, with 3 bases remaining between them. CDR3 size: 10 residues. Germline-derived CDR1 and CDR2 are SNHLY and FYNNEI.

The CDR3 loop is CASTSAGGLETQYF. For the CDR3, the DNA is TGTGCCAGCACTTCGGCGGGAGGGTTAGAGACCCAGTACTTC. The V gene is TRBV6-5, the J gene TRBJ2-5; 9 nucleotides align to TRBD2. CDR1 is MNHEY and CDR2 is SVGAGI in the germline V gene. V lost 7 bases, J lost 4 bases, and 7 bases stayed unmatched. The CDR3 consists of 14 residues.

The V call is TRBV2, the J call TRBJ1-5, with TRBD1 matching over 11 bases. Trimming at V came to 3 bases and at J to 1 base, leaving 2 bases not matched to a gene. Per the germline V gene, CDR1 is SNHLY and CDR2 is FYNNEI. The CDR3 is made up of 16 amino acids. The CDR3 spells CASSDGTGGSNQPQHF. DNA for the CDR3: TGTGCCAGCAGTGACGGGACAGGGGGGAGCAATCAGCCCCAGCATTTT.

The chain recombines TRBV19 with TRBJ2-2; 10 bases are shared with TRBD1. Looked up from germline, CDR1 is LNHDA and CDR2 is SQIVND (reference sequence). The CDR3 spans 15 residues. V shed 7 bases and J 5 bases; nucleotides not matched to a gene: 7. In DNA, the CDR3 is TGTGCCAGTATTCCGGGACAGGGGTTAACCGGGGAGCTGTTTTTT. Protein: CASIPGQGLTGELFF.

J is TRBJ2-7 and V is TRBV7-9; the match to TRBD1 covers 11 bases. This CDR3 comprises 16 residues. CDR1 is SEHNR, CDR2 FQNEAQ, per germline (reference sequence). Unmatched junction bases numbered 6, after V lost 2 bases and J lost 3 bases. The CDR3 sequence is CASSLRPGTGGYEQYF. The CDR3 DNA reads TGTGCCAGCAGCTTACGGCCCGGGACAGGGGGCTACGAGCAGTACTTC.

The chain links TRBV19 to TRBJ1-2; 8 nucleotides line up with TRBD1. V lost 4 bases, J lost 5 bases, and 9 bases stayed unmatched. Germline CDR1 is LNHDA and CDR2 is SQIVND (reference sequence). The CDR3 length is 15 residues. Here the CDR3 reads CASSTTGTGGYGYTF. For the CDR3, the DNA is TGTGCCAGTAGTACCACCGGGACAGGTGGTTATGGCTACACCTTC.

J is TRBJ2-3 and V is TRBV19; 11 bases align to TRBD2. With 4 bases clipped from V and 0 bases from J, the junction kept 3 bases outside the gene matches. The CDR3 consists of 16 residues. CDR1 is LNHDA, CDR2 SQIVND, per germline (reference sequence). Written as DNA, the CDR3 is TGTGCCAGTAGTAAGACTAGCGGGACTAGCACAGATACGCAGTATTTT. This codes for CASSKTSGTSTDTQYF.

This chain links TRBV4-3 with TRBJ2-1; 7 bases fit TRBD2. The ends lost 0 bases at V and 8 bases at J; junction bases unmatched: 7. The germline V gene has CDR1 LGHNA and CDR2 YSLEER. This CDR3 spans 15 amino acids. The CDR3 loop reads CASSQDGRGLDEQFF. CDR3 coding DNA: TGCGCCAGCAGCCAAGATGGGAGGGGCCTGGATGAGCAGTTCTTC.

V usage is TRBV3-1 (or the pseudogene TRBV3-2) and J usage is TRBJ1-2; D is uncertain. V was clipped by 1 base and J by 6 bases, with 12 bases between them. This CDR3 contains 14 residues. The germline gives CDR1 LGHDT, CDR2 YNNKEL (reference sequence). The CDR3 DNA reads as TGTGCCAGCAGCCAAGGGCCCCTCGCGGATGGCTACACCTTC. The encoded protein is CASSQGPLADGYTF.

The CDR3 region has the DNA TGTGCCAGCACTATAGGCAGCGCGCCATCCTACGAGCAGTACTTC. Its translation is CASTIGSAPSYEQYF. V and J are TRBV2 and TRBJ2-7, with no clear D. Germline values: CDR1 SNHLY, CDR2 FYNNEI. This CDR3 comprises 15 residues. The V end was cut by 7 bases, the J end by 1 base, with 17 bases between.

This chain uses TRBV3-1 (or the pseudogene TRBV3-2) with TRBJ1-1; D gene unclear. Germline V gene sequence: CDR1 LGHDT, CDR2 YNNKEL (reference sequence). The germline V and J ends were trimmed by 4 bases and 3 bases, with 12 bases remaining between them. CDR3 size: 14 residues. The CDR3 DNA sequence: TGTGCCAGCAGCCCTCGGGTGGGTCACACTGAAGCTTTCTTT. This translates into CASSPRVGHTEAFF.

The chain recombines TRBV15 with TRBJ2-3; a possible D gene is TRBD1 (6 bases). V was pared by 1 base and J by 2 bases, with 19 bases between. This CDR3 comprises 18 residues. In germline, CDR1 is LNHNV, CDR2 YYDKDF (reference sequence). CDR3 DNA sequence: TGTGCCACCAGCAGAGTACCTGCCGGACAGATAAACACAGATACGCAGTATTTT. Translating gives CATSRVPAGQINTDTQYF.

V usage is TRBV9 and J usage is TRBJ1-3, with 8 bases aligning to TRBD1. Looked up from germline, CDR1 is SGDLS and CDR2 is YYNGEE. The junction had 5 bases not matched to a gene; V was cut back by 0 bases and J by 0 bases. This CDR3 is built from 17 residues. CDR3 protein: CASSVGTGRHSGNTIYF. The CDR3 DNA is TGTGCCAGCAGCGTAGGGACAGGGCGCCACTCTGGAAACACCATATATTTT.

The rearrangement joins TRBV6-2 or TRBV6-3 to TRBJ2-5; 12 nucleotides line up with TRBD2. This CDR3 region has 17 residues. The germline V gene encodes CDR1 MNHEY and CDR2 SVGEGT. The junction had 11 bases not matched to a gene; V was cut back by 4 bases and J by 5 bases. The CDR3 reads CASSSGRTSGTWETQYF. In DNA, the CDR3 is TGTGCCAGCAGTTCCGGACGGACTAGCGGGACTTGGGAGACCCAGTACTTC.

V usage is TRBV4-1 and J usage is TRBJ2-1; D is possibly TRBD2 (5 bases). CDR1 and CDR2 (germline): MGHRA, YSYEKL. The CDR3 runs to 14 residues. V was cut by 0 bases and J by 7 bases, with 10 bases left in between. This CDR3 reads CASSQDGRRNEQFF. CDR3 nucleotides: TGCGCCAGCAGCCAAGATGGTCGGAGGAATGAGCAGTTCTTC.

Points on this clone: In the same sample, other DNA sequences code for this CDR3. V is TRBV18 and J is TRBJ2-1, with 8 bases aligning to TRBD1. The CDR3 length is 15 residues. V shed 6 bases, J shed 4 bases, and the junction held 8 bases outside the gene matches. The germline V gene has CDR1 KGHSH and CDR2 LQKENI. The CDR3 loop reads CASSPGQGGYNEQFF. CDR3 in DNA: TGTGCCAGCTCCCCAGGACAGGGAGGATACAATGAGCAGTTCTTC.

The DNA for the CDR3 is TGCGCCAGCAGCTGGCCCCTGGGGACAGGGAAAGATACGCAGTATTTT. Translation: CASSWPLGTGKDTQYF. This chain joins TRBV5-1 and TRBJ2-3; TRBD1 agrees at 9 bases. This CDR3 has 16 residues. J was trimmed by 5 bases and V by 3 bases; bases with no gene match: 10. Germline V gene data show CDR1 as SGHRS and CDR2 as YFSETQ. The entire variable domain, with the rest obtained from reference TRBV5-1 and TRBJ2-3, is as follows: KAGVTQTPRYLIKTRGQQVTLSCSPISGHRSVSWYQQTPGQGLQFLFEYFSETQRNKGNFPGRFSGRQFSNSRSEMNVSTLELGDSALYLCASSWPLGTGKDTQYFGPGTRLTVL.

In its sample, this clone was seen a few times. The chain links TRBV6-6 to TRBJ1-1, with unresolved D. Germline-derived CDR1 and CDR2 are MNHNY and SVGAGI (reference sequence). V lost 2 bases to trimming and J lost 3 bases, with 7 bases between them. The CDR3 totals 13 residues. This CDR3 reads CASSYRTDTEAFF. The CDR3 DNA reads TGTGCCAGCAGTTACAGAACTGACACTGAAGCTTTCTTT.